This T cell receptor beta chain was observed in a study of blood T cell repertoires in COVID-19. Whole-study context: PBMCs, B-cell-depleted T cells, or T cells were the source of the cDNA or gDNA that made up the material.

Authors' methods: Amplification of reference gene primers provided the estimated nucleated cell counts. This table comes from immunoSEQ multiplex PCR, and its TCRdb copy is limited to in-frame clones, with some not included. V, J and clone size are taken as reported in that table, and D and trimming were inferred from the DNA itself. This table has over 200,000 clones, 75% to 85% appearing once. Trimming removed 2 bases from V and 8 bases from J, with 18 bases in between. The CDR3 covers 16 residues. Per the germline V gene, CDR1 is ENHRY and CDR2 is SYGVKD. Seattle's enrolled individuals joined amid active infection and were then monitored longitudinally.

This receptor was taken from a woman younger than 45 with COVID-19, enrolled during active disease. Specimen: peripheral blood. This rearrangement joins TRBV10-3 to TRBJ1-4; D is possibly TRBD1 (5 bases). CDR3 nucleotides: TGTGCCATCAGTGAGCTTAACAGGCCCTCTGCGGAAAAACTGTTTTTT. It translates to CAISELNRPSAEKLFF.